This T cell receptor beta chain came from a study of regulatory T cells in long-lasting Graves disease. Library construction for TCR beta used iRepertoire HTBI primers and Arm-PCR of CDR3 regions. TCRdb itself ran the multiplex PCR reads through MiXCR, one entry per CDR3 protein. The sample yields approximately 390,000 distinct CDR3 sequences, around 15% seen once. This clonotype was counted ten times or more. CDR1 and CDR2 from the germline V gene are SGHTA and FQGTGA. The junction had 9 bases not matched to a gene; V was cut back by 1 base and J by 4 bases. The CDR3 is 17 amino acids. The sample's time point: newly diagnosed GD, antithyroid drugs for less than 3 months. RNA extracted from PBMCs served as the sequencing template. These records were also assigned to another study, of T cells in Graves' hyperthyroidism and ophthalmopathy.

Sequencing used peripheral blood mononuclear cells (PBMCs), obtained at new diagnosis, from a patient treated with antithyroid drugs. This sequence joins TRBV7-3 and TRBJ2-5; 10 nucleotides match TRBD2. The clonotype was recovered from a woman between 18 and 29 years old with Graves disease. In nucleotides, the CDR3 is TGTGCCAGCAGCTTAAGACTAGCGGGTGTGAATGGAGAGACCCAGTACTTC. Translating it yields CASSLRLAGVNGETQYF.